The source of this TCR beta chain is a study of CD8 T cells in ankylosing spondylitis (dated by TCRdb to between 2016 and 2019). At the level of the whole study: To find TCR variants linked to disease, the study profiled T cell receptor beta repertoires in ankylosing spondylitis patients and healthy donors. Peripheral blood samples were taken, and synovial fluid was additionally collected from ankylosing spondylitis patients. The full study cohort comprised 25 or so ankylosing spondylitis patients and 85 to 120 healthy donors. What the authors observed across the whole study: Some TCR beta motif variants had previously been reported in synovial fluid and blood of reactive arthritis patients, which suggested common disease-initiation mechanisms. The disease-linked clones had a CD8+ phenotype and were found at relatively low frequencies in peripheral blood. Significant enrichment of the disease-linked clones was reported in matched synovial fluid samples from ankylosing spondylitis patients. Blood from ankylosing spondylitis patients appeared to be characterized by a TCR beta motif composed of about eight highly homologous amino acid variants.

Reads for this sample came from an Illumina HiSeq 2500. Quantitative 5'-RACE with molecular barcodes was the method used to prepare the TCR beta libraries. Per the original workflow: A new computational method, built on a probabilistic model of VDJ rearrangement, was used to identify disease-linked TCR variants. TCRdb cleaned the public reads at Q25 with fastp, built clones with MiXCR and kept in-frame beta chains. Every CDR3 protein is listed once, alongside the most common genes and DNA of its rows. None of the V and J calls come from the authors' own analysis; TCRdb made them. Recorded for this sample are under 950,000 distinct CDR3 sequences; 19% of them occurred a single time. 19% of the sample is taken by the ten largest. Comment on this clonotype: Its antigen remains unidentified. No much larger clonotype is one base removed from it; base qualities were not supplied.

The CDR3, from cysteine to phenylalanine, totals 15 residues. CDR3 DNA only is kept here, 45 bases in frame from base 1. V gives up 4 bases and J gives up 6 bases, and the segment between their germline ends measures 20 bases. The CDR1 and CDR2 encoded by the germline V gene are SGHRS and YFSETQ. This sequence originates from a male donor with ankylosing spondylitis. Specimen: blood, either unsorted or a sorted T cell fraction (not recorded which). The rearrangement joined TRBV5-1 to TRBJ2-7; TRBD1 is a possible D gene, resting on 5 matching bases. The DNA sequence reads TGCGCCAGCAGCCCCCCAATTGGCAGGGCTGGCGAGCAGTACTTC. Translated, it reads CASSPPIGRAGEQYF.